Below, one T cell receptor beta chain is given with its context. The antigen this receptor binds is unknown. No qualities accompany the bases; no much larger clone lies one base away. The entry originates in a study (dated by TCRdb to about 2016). Libraries were built with RT-PCR. The sequencing machine was an Illumina MiSeq. The public reads were reprocessed in TCRdb via fastp at Q25 and MiXCR, keeping in-frame beta chains. All rows with the same CDR3 protein become a single entry with the most common DNA and genes. A total of fewer than 800,000 distinct CDR3 sequences appear in this sample, approximately 15% of them only once. Of the sample, about 3.9% falls within the top ten clones. Sequencing used memory CD4+ T cells from blood. The receptor was derived from a female donor in good health, serving as a healthy control.

The nucleotide sequence reads as follows: TGTGCCAGCACCGAGGGGGCGGCGCTTAACAATGAGCAGTTCTTC. It specifies CASTEGAALNNEQFF. The chain is made from TRBV14 and TRBJ2-1, with 7 junctional bases fitting TRBD1. According to the germline V gene, CDR1 reads SGHDN and CDR2 reads FVKESK. The junction shows trimming of 7 bases on V and 5 bases on J, and the gene matches do not reach 11 bases of it. The CDR3 sequence holds 15 residues, the cysteine and phenylalanine included. CDR3 DNA only is kept here, 45 bases in frame from base 1.